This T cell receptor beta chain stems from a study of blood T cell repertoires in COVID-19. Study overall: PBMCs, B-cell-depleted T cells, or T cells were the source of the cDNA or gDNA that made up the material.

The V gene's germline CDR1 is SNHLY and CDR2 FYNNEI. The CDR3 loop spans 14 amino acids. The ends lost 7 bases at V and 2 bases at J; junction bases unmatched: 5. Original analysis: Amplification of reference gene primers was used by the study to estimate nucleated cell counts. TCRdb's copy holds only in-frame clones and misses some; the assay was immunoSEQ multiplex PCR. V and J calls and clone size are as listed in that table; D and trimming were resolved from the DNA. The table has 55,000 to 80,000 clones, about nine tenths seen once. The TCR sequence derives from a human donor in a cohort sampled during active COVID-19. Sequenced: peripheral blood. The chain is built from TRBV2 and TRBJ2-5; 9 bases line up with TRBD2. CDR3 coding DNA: TGTGCCAGCAAGGCTAGCGGGGATCAAGAGACCCAGTACTTC. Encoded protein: CASKASGDQETQYF.